One and the same sample provided the 16 T cell receptor beta chains below, sequenced in a study of blood T cell repertoires in COVID-19. Libraries were prepared by immunoSEQ multiplex PCR; TCRdb keeps only in-frame clonotypes and omits some of them. The sample lists more than 95,000 clones; around 74% were seen once. The sequencing sample was made of peripheral blood. The source is a man older than 75 with COVID-19, enrolled during active disease.

The chain links TRBV5-1 to TRBJ1-3, with 8 bases matching TRBD1. CDR1 and CDR2 (germline): SGHRS, YFSETQ. This CDR3 region has 15 residues. The ends lost 0 bases at V and 11 bases at J; junction bases unmatched: 10. DNA of the CDR3: TGCGCCAGCAGCTTGGACGCAGGGGGCCTTAGCGCCATATATTTT. This codes for CASSLDAGGLSAIYF.

This clone was seen only a few times. The chain is built from TRBV6-1 and TRBJ1-1; D remains ambiguous. V lost 0 bases and J lost 1, with 6 bases in between. The CDR3 extends over 14 amino acids. Germline V lookup: CDR1 MNHNS, CDR2 SASEGT. The chain's CDR3 is CASSEALGNTEAFF. The CDR3 region has the DNA TGTGCCAGCAGTGAAGCGCTAGGGAACACTGAAGCTTTCTTT.

This chain links TRBV7-2 with TRBJ2-2; 8 bases are shared with TRBD1. V gave up 2 bases and J gave up 6 bases; unmatched junction bases: 8. Per the germline V gene, CDR1 is SGHTA and CDR2 is FQGNSA. The CDR3 spans 16 residues. The CDR3 DNA reads TGTGCCAGCAGCTTAAACTTACGGACAGGGTCCGGGGAGCTGTTTTTT. Protein: CASSLNLRTGSGELFF. The full variable domain, with the rest looked up from reference TRBV7-2 and TRBJ2-2, is GAGVSQSPSNKVTEKGKDVELRCDPISGHTALYWYRQSLGQGLEFLIYFQGNSAPDKSGLPSDRFSAERTGGSVSTLTIQRTQQEDSAVYLCASSLNLRTGSGELFFGEGSRLTVL.

V is TRBV12-5 and J is TRBJ2-3; D unclear. CDR3 length: 13 amino acids. Deletions cut 2 bases from V and 5 bases from J, with 8 bases between. In germline, CDR1 is LGHNT, CDR2 FRNRAP. CDR3 nucleotides: TGTGCTAGTGGTTTGTCCCTTCGAGATACGCAGTATTTT. This codes for CASGLSLRDTQYF.

The chain couples TRBV7-3 to TRBJ1-5, with D tentatively TRBD1 (5 bases). This CDR3 is built from 13 residues. Per germline, CDR1 SGHTA and CDR2 FQGTGA. V shed 5 bases and J shed 3 bases, with 8 bases lying between them. The CDR3 coding sequence is TGTGCCAGCAGCCTGGGGCCCAATCAGCCCCAGCATTTT. Translation gives CASSLGPNQPQHF.

The chain links TRBV4-1 to TRBJ2-7, with 11 nucleotides matching TRBD2. The CDR3 length is 16 residues. Germline V gene lookup returns CDR1 MGHRA and CDR2 YSYEKL. J lost 4 bases, V lost 1 base, and 6 bases had no gene match. CDR3 loop: CASSQVLTSGIYEQYF. The CDR3 DNA sequence: TGCGCCAGCAGCCAAGTTTTGACTAGCGGGATTTACGAGCAGTACTTC.

J is TRBJ2-1 and V is TRBV7-3; 14 positions match TRBD2. The germline gives CDR1 SGHTA, CDR2 FQGTGA. This CDR3 region has 20 residues. With V trimmed by 1 base and J by 0 bases, 8 bases remained unmatched. The CDR3 DNA sequence: TGTGCCAGCAGCTTAAAAGGGGGACTAGCGGGAGAGGGCTCCTACAATGAGCAGTTCTTC. The encoded protein is CASSLKGGLAGEGSYNEQFF.

This clone was found a few times. The genes are TRBV27 and TRBJ2-1, with 10 bases lining up with TRBD1. V was clipped by 7 bases and J by 1 base; unmatched bases: 4. This CDR3 comprises 15 residues. Germline V CDR1 and CDR2: MNHEY, SMNVEV (reference sequence). CDR3 residues: CASTSDRGSYNEQFF. In nucleotides, the CDR3 is TGTGCCAGCACCTCGGACAGGGGGTCCTACAATGAGCAGTTCTTC.

This chain links TRBV4-1 with TRBJ2-7; 8 positions match TRBD2. Germline loops: CDR1 MGHRA, CDR2 YSYEKL. This CDR3 is built from 15 residues. Trimming at V came to 5 bases and at J to 0 bases, leaving 6 bases not matched to a gene. The CDR3 DNA follows: TGCGCCAGCAGCTTAACTAGCGGTAGCTCCTACGAGCAGTACTTC. Its translation: CASSLTSGSSYEQYF.

This clone appeared once. V and J are TRBV11-3 and TRBJ2-1; tentative D call: TRBD2 (6 bases). The CDR3 covers 15 residues. Trimming took off 5 bases at V and 4 bases at J, with 15 bases between the two ends. In germline, CDR1 is SGHNT, CDR2 YENEEA. CDR3 sequence: CASSPELATYNEQFF. In nucleotides, the CDR3 is TGTGCCAGCAGCCCTGAACTAGCAACTTACAATGAGCAGTTCTTC. The full variable domain, its missing parts supplied by reference TRBV11-3 and TRBJ2-1, is EAGVVQSPRYKIIEKKQPVAFWCNPISGHNTLYWYLQNLGQGPELLIRYENEEAVDDSQLPKDRFSAERLKGVDSTLKIQPAELGDSAVYLCASSPELATYNEQFFGPGTRLTVL.

This clone has more than one count but fewer than ten. The chain uses TRBV4-1 and TRBJ2-1; maybe TRBD1 (6 bases). V was shortened by 3 bases and J by 3 bases, with 15 bases between the two germline ends. CDR1 is MGHRA, CDR2 YSYEKL, per germline. The CDR3 totals 16 residues. CDR3 residues: CASSHVLEGVYNEQFF. CDR3 DNA sequence: TGCGCCAGCAGCCACGTCTTAGAGGGGGTCTACAATGAGCAGTTCTTC.

The rearrangement links TRBV3-1 (or the pseudogene TRBV3-2) to TRBJ1-2; D is undetermined. Trimming took off 1 base at V and 3 bases at J, with 6 bases between the two ends. Germline V gene lookup returns CDR1 LGHDT and CDR2 YNNKEL (reference sequence). The CDR3 sequence is 13 residues long. Written as DNA, the CDR3 is TGTGCCAGCAGCCAAGGAGGGTACTATGGCTACACCTTC. It specifies CASSQGGYYGYTF.

V gene TRBV19 combines with J gene TRBJ2-1, with D tentatively TRBD2 (6 bases). The CDR3 has 14 amino acids. The germline V and J ends were trimmed by 4 bases and 1 base, with 8 bases remaining between them. Germline V lookup: CDR1 LNHDA, CDR2 SQIVND (reference sequence). The CDR3 reads CASSSGKSYNEQFF. As DNA, the CDR3 is TGTGCCAGTAGTAGCGGGAAATCCTACAATGAGCAGTTCTTC.

This clone was seen only a few times. The gene calls are TRBV18 and TRBJ2-2, with 8 bases that match TRBD2. The V and J ends lost 5 bases and 4 bases, in that order; junction bases with no gene match: 9. There are 16 residues in the CDR3. From germline, CDR1 is KGHSH and CDR2 LQKENI. The DNA of the CDR3 is TGTGCCAGCTCATTTCCAAGCGGGAGCGGCACCGGGGAGCTGTTTTTT. The encoded protein is CASSFPSGSGTGELFF.

The chain recombines TRBV5-4 with TRBJ2-3, with D possibly TRBD2 on 6 matching bases. Germline loops: CDR1 SGHNT, CDR2 YYREEE (reference sequence). The V gene lost 2 bases and the J gene lost 1 base, with 8 bases spanning the gap. This CDR3 is built from 14 residues. The CDR3 nucleotides read TGTGCCAGCAGCTTCTCTAGCGGCACAGATACGCAGTATTTT. This gives the protein CASSFSSGTDTQYF.

The chain recombines TRBV29-1 with TRBJ1-5; D is ambiguous. Germline CDR1 and CDR2: SQVTM and ANQGSEA. V dropped 4 bases and J dropped 3 bases, with 10 bases sitting between them. The CDR3 spans 13 residues. In DNA form, the CDR3 reads TGCAGCGTTGCGGAGTACATCAATCAGCCCCAGCATTTT. Its translation is CSVAEYINQPQHF.